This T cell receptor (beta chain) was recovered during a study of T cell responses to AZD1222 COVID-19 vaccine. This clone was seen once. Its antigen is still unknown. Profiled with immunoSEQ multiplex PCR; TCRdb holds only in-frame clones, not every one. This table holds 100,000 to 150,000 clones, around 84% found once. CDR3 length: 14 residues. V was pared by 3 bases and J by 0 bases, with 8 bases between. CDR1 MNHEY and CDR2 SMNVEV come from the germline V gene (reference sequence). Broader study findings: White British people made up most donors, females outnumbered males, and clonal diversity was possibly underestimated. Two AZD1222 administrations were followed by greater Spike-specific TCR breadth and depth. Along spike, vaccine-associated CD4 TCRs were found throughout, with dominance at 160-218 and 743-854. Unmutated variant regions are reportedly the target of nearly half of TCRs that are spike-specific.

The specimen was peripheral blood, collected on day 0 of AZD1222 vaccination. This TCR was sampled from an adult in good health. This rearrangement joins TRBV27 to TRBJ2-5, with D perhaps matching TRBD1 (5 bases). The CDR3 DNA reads TGTGCCAGCAGTTTGGGGCGTTACCAAGAGACCCAGTACTTC. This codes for CASSLGRYQETQYF.